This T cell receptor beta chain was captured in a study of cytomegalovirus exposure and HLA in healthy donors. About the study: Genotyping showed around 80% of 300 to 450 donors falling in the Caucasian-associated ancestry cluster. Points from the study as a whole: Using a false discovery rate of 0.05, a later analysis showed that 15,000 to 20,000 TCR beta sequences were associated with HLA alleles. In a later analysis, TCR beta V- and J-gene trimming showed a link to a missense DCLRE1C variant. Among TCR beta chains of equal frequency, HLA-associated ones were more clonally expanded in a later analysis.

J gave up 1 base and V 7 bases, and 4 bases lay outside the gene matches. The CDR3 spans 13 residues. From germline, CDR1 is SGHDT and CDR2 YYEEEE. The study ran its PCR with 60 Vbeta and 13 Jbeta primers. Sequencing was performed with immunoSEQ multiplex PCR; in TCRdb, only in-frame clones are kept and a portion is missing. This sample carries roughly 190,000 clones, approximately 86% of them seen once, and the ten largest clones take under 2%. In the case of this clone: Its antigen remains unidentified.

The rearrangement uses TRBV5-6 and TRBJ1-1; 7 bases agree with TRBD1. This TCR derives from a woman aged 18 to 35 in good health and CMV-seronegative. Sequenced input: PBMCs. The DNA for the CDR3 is TGTGCCAGCGCCCAGGGGGGGAACACTGAAGCTTTCTTT. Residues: CASAQGGNTEAFF.